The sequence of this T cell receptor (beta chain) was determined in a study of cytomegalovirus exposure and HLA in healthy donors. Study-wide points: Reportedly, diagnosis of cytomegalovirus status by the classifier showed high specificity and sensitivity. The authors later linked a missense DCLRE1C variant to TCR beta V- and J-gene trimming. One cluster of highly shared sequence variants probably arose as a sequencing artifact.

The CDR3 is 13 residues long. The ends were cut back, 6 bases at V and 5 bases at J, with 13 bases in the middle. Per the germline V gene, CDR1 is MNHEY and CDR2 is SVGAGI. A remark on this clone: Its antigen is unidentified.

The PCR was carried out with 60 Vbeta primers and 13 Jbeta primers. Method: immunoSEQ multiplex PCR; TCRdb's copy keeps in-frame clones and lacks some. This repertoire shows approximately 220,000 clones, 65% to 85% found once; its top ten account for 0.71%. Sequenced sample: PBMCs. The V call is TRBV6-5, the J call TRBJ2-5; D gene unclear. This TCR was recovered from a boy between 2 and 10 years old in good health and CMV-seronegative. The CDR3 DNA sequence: TGTGCCAGCAGCCGAAGTGGCAGGGAGACCCAGTACTTC. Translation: CASSRSGRETQYF.